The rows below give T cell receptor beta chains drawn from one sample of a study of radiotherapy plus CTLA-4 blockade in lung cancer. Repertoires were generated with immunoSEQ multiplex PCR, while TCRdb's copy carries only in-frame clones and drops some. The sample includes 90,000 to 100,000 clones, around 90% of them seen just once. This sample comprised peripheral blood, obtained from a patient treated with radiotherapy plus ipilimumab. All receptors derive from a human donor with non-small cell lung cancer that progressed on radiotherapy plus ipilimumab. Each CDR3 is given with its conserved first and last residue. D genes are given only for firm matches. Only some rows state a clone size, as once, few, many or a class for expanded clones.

TGTGCCAGTAGTATAGCCGATCGAACCGGGGAGCTGTTTTTT	CASSIADRTGELFF	TRBV19	TRBJ2-2	.	.
TGTGCCAGCAGCTTACGGACATACACAGATACGCAGTATTTT	CASSLRTYTDTQYF	TRBV7-2	TRBJ2-3	.	.
TGTGCCAGCAGCTTCTACGGCAGGGTCTCAGGACAGCCCCAGCATTTT	CASSFYGRVSGQPQHF	TRBV7-2	TRBJ1-5	.	.
TGTGCCAGCAGCTTGGCAGGGTCGACCAAAAACATTCAGTACTTC	CASSLAGSTKNIQYF	TRBV5-4	TRBJ2-4	.	.
TGTGCCAGCAGTTTTAGGGGCCCTCGGCAGAATCCTGAAGCTTTCTTT	CASSFRGPRQNPEAFF	TRBV6-5	TRBJ1-1	.	.
TGTGCCAGCAGCCCCCCCGGACTAGCGTTCAATGAGCAGTTCTTC	CASSPPGLAFNEQFF	TRBV7-9	TRBJ2-1	.	TRBD2
TGTGCCAGCAGCGTAGAGCTACGGGACACTGAAGCTTTCTTT	CASSVELRDTEAFF	TRBV9	TRBJ1-1	.	.
TGTGCCAGCAGCCGAGGGTACAGGGGGAATCAGCCCCAGCATTTT	CASSRGYRGNQPQHF	TRBV9	TRBJ1-5	.	TRBD1
TGTGCCAGCAGCAACGCAGGACAGTCAGGCTACACCTTC	CASSNAGQSGYTF	TRBV5-6	TRBJ1-2	.	.
TGTGCCAGCAGCTCCCGTTCCGACGAGCAGTACTTC	CASSSRSDEQYF	TRBV5-4	TRBJ2-7	once	.
TGTGCCAGCAGCTTTTTTAGGACGTACAATGAGCAGTTCTTC	CASSFFRTYNEQFF	TRBV5-6	TRBJ2-1	.	.
TGTGCCAGCAGTACTGCCGTCGCTTTCATGAACACTGAAGCTTTCTTT	CASSTAVAFMNTEAFF	TRBV2	TRBJ1-1	.	.
TGTGCCAGCAGCCTGGGGATGACTCATCCACCATCAGGAGCAGATACGCAGTATTTT	CASSLGMTHPPSGADTQYF	TRBV7-6	TRBJ2-3	.	.
TGCGCCAGCAGATCCCCAGAAGTCCCAACTCCTGGGGCCAACGTCCTGACTTTC	CASRSPEVPTPGANVLTF	TRBV5-1	TRBJ2-6	.	.
TGTGCCAGCAGAAGGCCGGTGGGGGAGCTGTTTTTT	CASRRPVGELFF	TRBV14	TRBJ2-2	.	.
TGTGCCTGGAGCGCTACATTTGGGGATCAGCCCCAGCATTTT	CAWSATFGDQPQHF	TRBV30	TRBJ1-5	.	.
TGTGCCAGCAGCCCCGGATTAGCGGGAGGGGACACCGGGGAGCTGTTTTTT	CASSPGLAGGDTGELFF	TRBV5-4	TRBJ2-2	.	TRBD2
TGCGCCAGCAGCTTGGTGGGGTTCGCTGGCGGACTGAGCTCCTACAATGAGCAGTTCTTC	CASSLVGFAGGLSSYNEQFF	TRBV5-1	TRBJ2-1	.	.
TGTGCCACCAGGGACAGAGCCACTGAAGCTTTCTTT	CATRDRATEAFF	TRBV2	TRBJ1-1	.	TRBD1
TGTGCCAGCAACTTAGGGGGGGCGCGCTATGGCTACACCTTC	CASNLGGARYGYTF	TRBV5-4	TRBJ1-2	.	.
TGTGCCAGCAAGGGGTCCGTGTGGATGGAGACCCAGTACTTC	CASKGSVWMETQYF	TRBV2	TRBJ2-5	.	.
TGTGCCAGCAGCGCCCAGGTGGGGGAGACCCAGTACTTC	CASSAQVGETQYF	TRBV7-3	TRBJ2-5	.	.
TGTGCCAGCAGTGAGAGCCAAGAGACCCAGTACTTC	CASSESQETQYF	TRBV6-1	TRBJ2-5	.	.
TGTGCCAGCTCGTCAGGACAGGGGAATCAGCCCCAGCATTTT	CASSSGQGNQPQHF	TRBV18	TRBJ1-5	.	TRBD1